This T cell receptor beta chain was found in a study of blood T cells in healthy people across ages. Study-wide findings and caveats: As age increased, TCR beta diversity per million T cells fell in a roughly linear fashion. Diversity figures derived from one million T cells were judged to underestimate the true value.

The CDR3 extends over 13 amino acids. Germline V lookup: CDR1 SGHDT, CDR2 YYEEEE. Unmatched junction bases numbered 6, after V lost 4 bases and J lost 6 bases. Every sample yielded at least 6 million isolated PBMCs. Total RNA was isolated from each sample in quantities of at least 6 micrograms. Regarding this clonotype: Its antigen is unknown.

Alongside a J-beta primer mix, a sample-barcoded 5' primer served in a second PCR lasting roughly 6 to 11 cycles. TCRdb re-called the 5' RACE reads with MiXCR, one entry per CDR3 protein. The table has 1.5 million or so distinct CDR3 sequences, around 39% seen once. The chain links TRBV5-6 to TRBJ1-2, with 7 bases identical to TRBD1. Sequenced material: blood. The sequence derives from a woman between 18 and 29 years old in good health. The CDR3 region is CASSGDRVDGYTF. The CDR3 nucleotides are TGTGCCAGCAGCGGCGACAGGGTCGATGGCTACACCTTC.